This TCR beta chain is from a study of cytomegalovirus exposure and HLA in healthy donors. The PCR was carried out with 60 Vbeta primers and 13 Jbeta primers. Repertoires were generated with immunoSEQ multiplex PCR, while TCRdb's copy carries only in-frame clones and drops some. The sample includes roughly 150,000 clones, around 73% of them seen just once. Overall study results and limits: Most likely, a cluster of highly shared sequence variants arose as a sequencing artifact. Productive rates of about 90% or about 30% were seen for most TCR beta V segments in an earlier analysis.

Comment on this clone: No antigen is known for it.

The CDR3 has 15 amino acids. Trimming removed 6 bases from V and 2 bases from J, with 17 bases in between. CDR1 MGHDK and CDR2 SYGVNS come from the germline V gene. The material sequenced was PBMCs. This TCR came from a male donor in good health and CMV-seronegative. The genes are TRBV25-1 and TRBJ2-7; D may be TRBD1 (6 bases). The CDR3 DNA is TGTGCCAGCAGCGACCTCACAGGGTTGACCTACGAGCAGTACTTC. Protein sequence: CASSDLTGLTYEQYF.